These 27 T cell receptor beta chains came from one sample sequenced in a study of regulatory T cells in long-lasting Graves disease. Described time point: persistent/refractory GD, antithyroid drugs over 5 years with positive TRAb. PBMC-derived RNA was used for the TCR library. Arm-PCR of CDR3 regions and iRepertoire HTBI primers were the basis on which TCR beta libraries were built. TCRdb fed the multiplex PCR reads into MiXCR, producing one record per CDR3 protein. The sample shows a few hundred thousand distinct CDR3 sequences, about a fifth of them seen only once. The specimen was peripheral blood mononuclear cells (PBMCs), collected when the disease was refractory, from a patient treated with antithyroid drugs. The receptors shown here come from a female donor with Graves disease.

This clonotype was seen a few times. The rearrangement joins TRBV24-1 to TRBJ1-5; tentative D call: TRBD1 (6 bases). The CDR3 loop spans 15 amino acids. Looked up from germline, CDR1 is KGHDR and CDR2 is SFDVKD. V was cut by 4 bases and J by 2 bases, with 11 bases left in between. CDR3 coding DNA: TGTGCCACCAGTGAAGGGGGGGATGGCAATCAGCCCCAGCATTTT. It specifies CATSEGGDGNQPQHF.

This rearrangement joins TRBV4-1 to TRBJ1-6, with D tentatively TRBD1 (6 bases). The germline CDR1 and CDR2 sequences are MGHRA and YSYEKL. This CDR3 region has 18 residues. With 3 bases removed from V and 0 bases from J, the gap between germline ends came to 15 bases. The chain's CDR3 is CASSQGASQSSYNSPLHF. The CDR3 bases are TGCGCCAGCAGCCAGGGGGCCTCACAGAGCTCCTATAATTCACCCCTCCACTTT.

J is TRBJ1-5 and V is TRBV28; possible D gene TRBD1, 6 bases. Per germline, CDR1 MDHEN and CDR2 SYDVKM. V was clipped by 6 bases and J by 7 bases, with 16 bases between them. The CDR3 covers 14 residues. The CDR3 here is CASRATGFNQPQHF. As DNA, the CDR3 is TGTGCCAGCAGGGCGACAGGCTTCAACCAGCCCCAGCATTTT.

Only a few counts were recorded for this clonotype. Here the CDR3 reads CASSPHLVHKNNIQYF. DNA of the CDR3: TGTGCCAGCAGCCCCCACCTGGTCCATAAGAATAACATTCAGTACTTC. V is TRBV7-2 and J is TRBJ2-4; D ambiguous. V was pared by 5 bases and J by 7 bases, with 21 bases between. Germline CDR1 SGHTA, CDR2 FQGNSA. The CDR3 sequence is 16 residues long. The full variable domain, its missing parts supplied by reference TRBV7-2 and TRBJ2-4, is GAGVSQSPSNKVTEKGKDVELRCDPISGHTALYWYRQSLGQGLEFLIYFQGNSAPDKSGLPSDRFSAERTGGSVSTLTIQRTQQEDSAVYLCASSPHLVHKNNIQYFGAGTRLSVL.

This clonotype has ten or more counts. The V and J genes are TRBV6-5 and TRBJ1-1; D is undetermined. The CDR3 is made up of 14 amino acids. Germline lookup yields CDR1 MNHEY and CDR2 SVGAGI. V lost 3 bases and J lost 0, with 8 bases in between. CDR3 sequence: CASSYQSLNTEAFF. The CDR3 DNA follows: TGTGCCAGCAGTTATCAATCCCTGAACACTGAAGCTTTCTTT.

This clonotype has a handful of counts. The chain joins TRBV5-1 to TRBJ1-2; no clear D gene. The CDR3 length is 13 residues. V gave up 5 bases and J gave up 2 bases, with 10 bases separating them. Germline V CDR1 and CDR2: SGHRS, YFSETQ. CDR3 in amino acids: CASSSQQNYGYTF. In nucleotides, the CDR3 is TGCGCCAGCAGTTCTCAACAGAACTATGGCTACACCTTC.

This clonotype was seen only a few times. J is TRBJ1-6 and V is TRBV15; 11 nucleotides align to TRBD1. Per germline, CDR1 LNHNV and CDR2 YYDKDF (reference sequence). The CDR3 loop spans 15 amino acids. Unmatched junction bases numbered 3, after V lost 6 bases and J lost 5 bases. CDR3 protein: CATRRTGGNNSPLHF. CDR3 DNA: TGTGCCACCAGAAGGACAGGGGGCAATAATTCACCCCTCCACTTT.

V usage is TRBV4-2 and J usage is TRBJ2-7; D is perhaps TRBD1 (5 bases). The V gene lost 3 bases and the J gene lost 3 bases, with 6 bases spanning the gap. Looked up from germline, CDR1 is LGHNA and CDR2 is YNFKEQ. The CDR3 runs to 12 residues. CDR3 in amino acids: CASSHQGYEQYF. DNA for the CDR3: TGTGCCAGCAGCCACCAGGGCTACGAGCAGTACTTC.

The chain uses TRBV29-1 and TRBJ1-2; the D gene is possibly TRBD1 (5 bases). CDR3 length: 13 amino acids. Germline V CDR1 and CDR2: SQVTM, ANQGSEA. V dropped 1 base and J dropped 7 bases, with 13 bases sitting between them. CDR3: CSVEGDWGVGYTF. The CDR3 nucleotides are TGCAGCGTTGAAGGGGACTGGGGGGTTGGCTACACCTTC.

This clonotype turned up a few times. This chain connects TRBV7-8 to TRBJ2-7; D remains ambiguous. Germline CDR1 SGHVS, CDR2 FQNEAQ. V lost 2 bases, J lost 2 bases, and 13 bases lay in between. The CDR3 has 15 residues. CDR3 DNA sequence: TGTGCCAGCAGCTTATTGATGACGGGTACCTACGAGCAGTACTTC. It codes for CASSLLMTGTYEQYF. Full variable domain (outside the CDR3, taken from reference TRBV7-8 and TRBJ2-7): GAGVSQSPRYKVAKRGQDVALRCDPISGHVSLFWYQQALGQGPEFLTYFQNEAQLDKSGLPSDRFFAERPEGSVSTLKIQRTQQEDSAVYLCASSLLMTGTYEQYFGPGTRLTVT.

This clonotype was counted between two and nine times. The chain combines TRBV6-2 or TRBV6-3 with TRBJ2-5; D is ambiguous. The CDR3 length is 14 residues. Germline values: CDR1 MNHEY, CDR2 SVGEGT. V lost 0 bases to trimming and J lost 4 bases, with 9 bases between them. CDR3 sequence: CASSYSMVGETQYF. In DNA, the CDR3 is TGTGCCAGCAGTTACTCTATGGTGGGAGAGACCCAGTACTTC.

This clonotype came up a few times. The chain employs TRBV12-3 or TRBV12-4 and TRBJ1-1; D not resolved. The CDR3 has 16 amino acids. Trimming took 2 bases from V and 8 from J, leaving 21 bases between them. This CDR3 is CASSLLLPAVQEEAFF. Here the CDR3 DNA reads TGTGCCAGCAGTTTATTACTTCCGGCCGTTCAAGAGGAAGCTTTCTTT.

The chain joins TRBV12-3 or TRBV12-4 to TRBJ2-7; TRBD2 might be the D (6 bases). The CDR3 runs to 10 residues. V was trimmed by 10 bases and J by 5 bases, leaving 9 bases between them. The CDR3 region is CATSGDEQYF. The CDR3 DNA follows: TGTGCCACCTCGGGGGACGAGCAGTACTTC.

The gene calls are TRBV6-1 and TRBJ2-7, with TRBD1 matching over 8 bases. V shed 3 bases, J shed 4 bases, and the junction held 5 bases outside the gene matches. Germline loops: CDR1 MNHNS, CDR2 SASEGT. This CDR3 spans 14 amino acids. The CDR3 protein is CASSETGALYEQYF. In DNA form, the CDR3 reads TGTGCCAGCAGTGAGACAGGGGCTCTTTACGAGCAGTACTTC.

This clonotype was picked up many times. The J gene is TRBJ1-2, the V gene TRBV27, with D maybe TRBD1 (5 bases). The V end was cut by 2 bases, the J end by 4 bases, with 8 bases between. Germline CDR1 reads MNHEY; CDR2 reads SMNVEV (reference sequence). The CDR3 runs 13 residues. CDR3 DNA sequence: TGTGCCAGCAGTTTAAACGGGGGCTATGGCTACACCTTC. Encoded protein: CASSLNGGYGYTF.

This clonotype came up many times. The chain employs TRBV20-1 and TRBJ1-2; D unclear. V shed 2 bases and J shed 0 bases, with 7 bases lying between them. Germline lookup yields CDR1 DFQATT and CDR2 SNEGSKA (reference sequence). The CDR3 runs 13 residues. CDR3 bases: TGCAGTGCTAGAAACCTCACTAACTATGGCTACACCTTC. Translation gives CSARNLTNYGYTF.

Many counts were recorded for this clonotype. The chain uses TRBV28 and TRBJ1-1; D remains unclear. This CDR3 has 14 residues. Germline V CDR1 and CDR2: MDHEN, SYDVKM. The V gene lost 5 bases and the J gene lost 2 bases, with 12 bases spanning the gap. Here the CDR3 reads CASSPMGANTEAFF. The CDR3 bases are TGTGCCAGCAGTCCGATGGGCGCAAACACTGAAGCTTTCTTT.

The CDR3 DNA sequence: TGTGCCAGCAGTGTAGAAGGGGCTGTTGCCTACGAGCAGTACTTC. Protein sequence: CASSVEGAVAYEQYF. The J gene is TRBJ2-7, the V gene TRBV6-1; D may be TRBD1 (5 bases). The CDR3 covers 15 residues. CDR1 and CDR2 (germline): MNHNS, SASEGT. V shed 4 bases and J shed 2 bases, with 15 bases lying between them.

The table lists this clonotype with many counts. CDR3 protein: CASSFPGSYGYTF. CDR3 DNA: TGTGCCAGCAGTTTTCCCGGAAGCTATGGCTACACCTTC. The chain joins TRBV12-3 or TRBV12-4 to TRBJ1-2; no clear D. The CDR3 runs to 13 residues. V lost 3 bases, J lost 4 bases, and 9 bases lay in between.

This clonotype was seen at least ten times. The rearrangement joins TRBV11-3 to TRBJ1-2, with D hard to call. With 4 bases removed from V and 4 bases from J, the gap between germline ends came to 13 bases. From germline, CDR1 is SGHNT and CDR2 YENEEA. CDR3 length equals 14 residues. CDR3 sequence: CASSSHSDGYGYTF. For the CDR3, the DNA is TGTGCCAGCAGCTCCCACTCGGACGGCTATGGCTACACCTTC.

A few counts support this clonotype. This chain links TRBV20-1 with TRBJ2-1; TRBD1 or TRBD2 may be the D gene (6 bases each). The CDR3 loop spans 15 amino acids. Germline assignment: CDR1 DFQATT and CDR2 SNEGSKA (reference sequence). Trimming took 0 bases from V and 5 from J, leaving 14 bases between them. As DNA, the CDR3 is TGCAGTGCTAGAGAGCCCGGGGGCCCCGACAATGAGCAGTTCTTC. This encodes CSAREPGGPDNEQFF.

This clonotype was found many times. The chain carries TRBV20-1 and TRBJ1-1, with 7 bases aligning to TRBD1. Germline CDR1 DFQATT, CDR2 SNEGSKA (reference sequence). CDR3 length: 11 amino acids. J gave up 7 bases and V 5 bases, and 4 bases lay outside the gene matches. DNA for the CDR3: TGCAGTGCTTCTGACAGGGTTGAAGCTTTCTTT. It codes for CSASDRVEAFF.

The table lists this clonotype with many counts. The J gene is TRBJ1-5, the V gene TRBV28; perhaps TRBD1 as D (5 bases). The CDR3 covers 16 residues. V was pared by 0 bases and J by 0 bases, with 9 bases between. Germline CDR1 reads MDHEN; CDR2 reads SYDVKM. The CDR3 spells CASSLWGRPSNQPQHF. Written as DNA, the CDR3 is TGTGCCAGCAGTTTATGGGGACGGCCTAGCAATCAGCCCCAGCATTTT.

In the case of this clonotype: Given a much more abundant clone one base away, this may be a read error. The J gene is TRBJ1-1, the V gene TRBV2; 7 bases are a match to TRBD1. V dropped 2 bases and J dropped 1; count of bases not matched to a gene: 4. CDR1 and CDR2 (germline): SNHLY, FYNNEI. The CDR3 has 15 residues. The CDR3 spells CASSETWDRNTEAFF. Written as DNA, the CDR3 is TGTGCCAGCAGTGAAACCTGGGACAGGAACACTGAAGCTTTCTTT. Supplemented by reference TRBV2 and TRBJ1-1, the full variable domain reads EPEVTQTPSHQVTQMGQEVILRCVPISNHLYFYWYRQILGQKVEFLVSFYNNEISEKSEIFDDQFSVERPDGSNFTLKIRSTKLEDSAMYFCASSETWDRNTEAFFGQGTRLTVV.

Remarks on this clonotype: It may be a read error: a sequence one base away is much more abundant. The chain couples TRBV12-3 or TRBV12-4 to TRBJ1-2, with 9 bases lining up with TRBD1. The CDR3 covers 14 residues. V was pared by 8 bases and J by 4 bases, with 8 bases of the junction left unmatched. For the CDR3, the DNA is TGTGCCAGCGCCAGGACAGGGGTTATCTATGGCTACACCTTC. Translated, it gives CASARTGVIYGYTF.

V gene TRBV7-8 combines with J gene TRBJ1-5; 8 bases line up with TRBD1. The length of the CDR3 is 16 residues. The V segment lost 4 bases and the J segment 2 bases; nucleotides outside the gene matches: 7. The germline CDR1 and CDR2 sequences are SGHVS and FQNEAQ. CDR3: CASSSQDRVGNQPQHF. The CDR3 DNA reads TGTGCCAGCAGCTCCCAGGACAGGGTAGGCAATCAGCCCCAGCATTTT. The full variable domain, in which reference TRBV7-8 and TRBJ1-5 provide the parts outside the CDR3, is GAGVSQSPRYKVAKRGQDVALRCDPISGHVSLFWYQQALGQGPEFLTYFQNEAQLDKSGLPSDRFFAERPEGSVSTLKIQRTQQEDSAVYLCASSSQDRVGNQPQHFGDGTRLSIL.

This clonotype was detected a few times. This chain links TRBV4-1 with TRBJ2-5; no definite D call. With 3 bases removed from V and 4 bases from J, the gap between germline ends came to 15 bases. CDR1 and CDR2 from the germline V gene are MGHRA and YSYEKL. CDR3 length equals 15 residues. The DNA of the CDR3 is TGCGCCAGCAGCCACCCCGAAAACGGGCTAGAGACCCAGTACTTC. Its translation: CASSHPENGLETQYF.